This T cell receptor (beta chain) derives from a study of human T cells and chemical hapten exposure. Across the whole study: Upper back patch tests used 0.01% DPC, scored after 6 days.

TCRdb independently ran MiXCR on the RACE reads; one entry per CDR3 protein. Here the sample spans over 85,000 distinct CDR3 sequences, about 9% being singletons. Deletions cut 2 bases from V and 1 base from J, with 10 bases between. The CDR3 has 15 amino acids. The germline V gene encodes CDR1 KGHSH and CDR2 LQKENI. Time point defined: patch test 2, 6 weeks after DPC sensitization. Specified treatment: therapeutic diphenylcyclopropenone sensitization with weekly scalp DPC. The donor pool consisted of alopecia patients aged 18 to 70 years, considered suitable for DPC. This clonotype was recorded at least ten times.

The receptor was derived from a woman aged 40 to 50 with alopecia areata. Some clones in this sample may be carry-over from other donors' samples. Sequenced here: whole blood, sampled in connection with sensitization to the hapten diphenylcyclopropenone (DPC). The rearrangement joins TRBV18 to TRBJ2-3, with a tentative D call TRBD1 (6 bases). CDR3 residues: CASSPGGMGTDTQYF. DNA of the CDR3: TGTGCCAGCTCACCAGGGGGCATGGGCACAGATACGCAGTATTTT.